This TCR beta chain was retrieved from a study of cytomegalovirus exposure and HLA in healthy donors. Study-wide results and caveats: Earlier results showed most TCR beta V segments being productive about 87% or about 30% of the time. It was in a later analysis that TCR association rates were seen to vary by HLA locus, highest for DRB1 and lowest for HLA-C. A list of 164 TCR beta chains associated with cytomegalovirus was given.

V was trimmed by 4 bases and J by 11 bases, leaving 24 bases between them. The CDR3 totals 15 residues. Germline loops: CDR1 SGHDT, CDR2 YYEEEE. A note on this clone: The target antigen is unknown.

Use of 60 Vbeta and 13 Jbeta primers characterized the PCR. Original methodology: Per a later analysis, the number of unique TCR beta chains was approximately 80 million, of which 9 million to 12 million were shared. Assay used: immunoSEQ multiplex PCR; TCRdb lists only in-frame clones, some missing. V and J calls and clone size are copied from that table; D and trimming were computed from the DNA. In the table there are 85,000 to 100,000 clones, around 64% of which are singletons. Material: PBMCs. The source of this sequence is a human donor in good health. The rearrangement joins TRBV5-6 to TRBJ1-1; D possibly corresponds to TRBD1 (6 bases). CDR3 nucleotides: TGTGCCAGCAGCGAAATCGGACAGTTGGCCGTGGGGGCTTTCTTT. It yields the protein CASSEIGQLAVGAFF.